This T cell receptor (beta chain) stems from a study of cytomegalovirus exposure and HLA in healthy donors (dated by TCRdb to 2017 to 2019). Broadly, across the study: A later analysis indicated that the 130 or so validation repertoires were generated on the platform also employed for the 666 repertoires of the first cohort. The study aimed to test whether cataloging public T cell receptors could reveal signatures of past pathogen exposure. Along with the approximately 600-subject first cohort, a separate validation cohort of some 130 different subjects was used. The study combined high-throughput TCR immunosequencing, statistical association of individual TCRs with disease status, and machine learning to predict cytomegalovirus infection status. Here is what the overall study found, with its caveats: Cytomegalovirus status was reported to be diagnosed by the classifier with high specificity and sensitivity in both the original and validation cohorts. A later analysis had no HLA typing for the validation cohort, so co-occurrence there was scored across all 130 or so repertoires. Of the cluster scores, approximately 95% were above 0 in a later analysis, which found that TCRs clustered in the first cohort also tended to co-occur in the 95 to 150 validation repertoires. A total of about 180 TCR beta chains were listed by the study as associated with cytomegalovirus. While some public TCRs were present in many individuals, most TCR sequences turned up only very rarely across donors. In vitro tests confirmed that a few of the cytomegalovirus-associated TCR beta chains recognize cytomegalovirus antigens. The authors suggested that the approach could potentially be extended to other disease states and immunological phenotypes.

Donors formed part of the validation cohort, which comprised fewer than 150 subjects and was distinct from the first cohort of under 850 subjects. Notes on this clone: There is no known antigen for this receptor. No qualities accompany the bases; no much larger clone lies one base away.

The germline V gene (reference sequence) supplies CDR1 GTSNPN and CDR2 SVGIG. V is clipped by 2 bases and J by 6 bases, and the sequence between their germline boundaries is 11 bases long. The CDR3 numbers 13 residues from cysteine through phenylalanine. Kept here is only the CDR3 DNA, which spans 39 bases and is read in frame from base 1. Library preparation used the immunoSEQ multiplex PCR assay. The source study handled its data this way. To diagnose cytomegalovirus status from the catalog of TCR beta chain sequences, a statistical classification framework was built. TCRdb obtained this table from immuneACCESS and retained in-frame rearrangements with V and J assigned. These tables miss some clones; where compared with another copy, unresolved V genes account for less than half of the shortfall, and the remainder is unexplained. D and trimming were read from the DNA, whereas the V and J calls and clone size are those reported in that table. The sample includes under 150,000 clones, with approximately 90% observed a single time. 1.5% to 2% of the sample lies in the top ten.

The receptor chain draws on TRBV30 and TRBJ1-5, with the identity of the D gene unclear. Material for sequencing was PBMCs. The source of this sequence is a woman younger than 30 in good health and CMV-seronegative. CDR3 reads: CAWSPGSGQPQHF. Read as DNA, the sequence is TGTGCCTGGAGTCCGGGGTCCGGTCAGCCCCAGCATTTT.